What follows are 15 T cell receptor beta chains derived from one specimen sequenced in a study of circulating CD8 cells and anti-PD-1 response in melanoma. TCR libraries were prepared from 15 ng of total RNA with the QIAseq Immune Repertoire TCR panel. TCRdb reanalysed the reads using MiXCR and keeps one entry per CDR3 protein. The sample contains 1,500 to 2,000 distinct CDR3 sequences, about 9.3% of which appear only once. Live CD3+CD8+TCRalphabeta+ cells were sorted into four subsets by PD-1 and/or TIGIT. The source material was CD8+ T cells from PBMCs, sampled at baseline or after one month of anti-PD-1 therapy (not recorded which). Source of these receptors: a human donor with melanoma.

The chain carries TRBV20-1 and TRBJ2-3; D is unresolved. This CDR3 is 15 amino acids long. The germline gives CDR1 DFQATT, CDR2 SNEGSKA (reference sequence). Trimming pared 3 bases from V and 0 bases from J, leaving 13 bases between. This CDR3 reads CSASAVARSTDTQYF. The CDR3 DNA sequence: TGCAGTGCTAGTGCGGTAGCAAGAAGCACAGATACGCAGTATTTT.

The chain is built from TRBV28 and TRBJ2-7; D not resolved. The ends were cut back, 7 bases at V and 0 bases at J, with 7 bases in the middle. The CDR3 extends over 12 amino acids. CDR1 and CDR2 from the germline V gene are MDHEN and SYDVKM. CDR3 loop: CASNGYSYEQYF. The CDR3, as DNA: TGTGCCAGCAACGGATACTCCTACGAGCAGTACTTC.

In its sample, this clonotype ranks as medium-sized. This rearrangement joins TRBV27 to TRBJ2-7; 7 bases align to TRBD1. Germline V CDR1 and CDR2: MNHEY, SMNVEV (reference sequence). Trimming removed 3 bases from V and 2 bases from J; junction bases left unmatched: 4. The CDR3 loop spans 14 amino acids. The DNA of the CDR3 is TGTGCCAGCAGTTTGGGGGACAGCACCTACGAGCAGTACTTC. The encoded protein is CASSLGDSTYEQYF.

This clonotype rates as medium-sized (0.01 to 0.1%). A junction boundary mismatches the germline segment, possibly from a read error. The chain joins TRBV7-7 to TRBJ2-2; possibly TRBD2 for D (7 bases). The CDR3 loop spans 13 amino acids. CDR1 and CDR2 from the germline V gene are SSHAT and FNYEAQ (reference sequence). CDR3 DNA sequence: TGTGCTAGCAGCTCCGGGGGGCCCGGGGAGCTGTTTTTT. It codes for CASSSGGPGELFF.

This clonotype qualifies as medium-sized. The V gene is TRBV10-3, the J gene TRBJ2-1; perhaps TRBD2 as D (6 bases). Trimming left V 0 bases short and J 4 bases short, with 10 bases between. CDR1 ENHRY and CDR2 SYGVKD come from the germline V gene. This CDR3 is 15 amino acids long. For the CDR3, the DNA is TGTGCCATCAGTGAGTCGCGGGGAGTATACAATGAGCAGTTCTTC. Protein sequence: CAISESRGVYNEQFF.

By frequency in the sample, this clonotype is medium-sized. The chain links TRBV12-3 or TRBV12-4 to TRBJ2-2; D unclear. The CDR3 has 13 amino acids. Trimming took off 3 bases at V and 7 bases at J, with 9 bases between the two ends. The CDR3 sequence: CASSFVVSGELFF. CDR3 nucleotide sequence: TGTGCCAGCAGTTTTGTTGTAAGCGGGGAGCTGTTTTTT.

The chain joins TRBV2 to TRBJ1-2; no clear D gene. Germline values: CDR1 SNHLY, CDR2 FYNNEI. The CDR3 is made up of 15 amino acids. Deletions cut 0 bases from V and 8 bases from J, with 16 bases between. DNA for the CDR3: TGTGCCAGCAGTGAAGCGCTTTTCCCGTTGGGAGGCTACACCTTC. Translated: CASSEALFPLGGYTF. The full variable domain, in which reference TRBV2 and TRBJ1-2 provide the parts outside the CDR3, is EPEVTQTPSHQVTQMGQEVILRCVPISNHLYFYWYRQILGQKVEFLVSFYNNEISEKSEIFDDQFSVERPDGSNFTLKIRSTKLEDSAMYFCASSEALFPLGGYTFGSGTRLTVV.

Relative to its sample, this clonotype is large (0.1 to 1%). This chain links TRBV19 with TRBJ1-6; D is perhaps TRBD1 (5 bases). Germline V gene lookup returns CDR1 LNHDA and CDR2 SQIVND (reference sequence). Between the trimmed V and J ends, which lost 6 bases and 3 bases, there was a span of 18 bases. The CDR3 is 17 residues long. CDR3: CASSPWTQGDYNSPLHF. CDR3 DNA: TGTGCCAGTAGCCCCTGGACCCAGGGCGACTATAATTCACCCCTCCACTTT.

By frequency in the sample, this clonotype is medium-sized. V and J are TRBV14 and TRBJ2-2; 8 nucleotides match TRBD2. CDR3 size: 13 residues. The germline V gene encodes CDR1 SGHDN and CDR2 FVKESK. The J segment lost 4 bases and the V segment lost 8 bases, leaving 3 bases of the junction unmatched. CDR3: CASGRGGTGELFF. In DNA, the CDR3 is TGTGCCAGCGGCCGGGGGGGCACCGGGGAGCTGTTTTTT.

By share of the sample, this clonotype is medium-sized. The CDR3 region has the DNA TGCAGTGCTAGATCGGTGGGGACAGATACGCAGTATTTT. Translation gives CSARSVGTDTQYF. V usage is TRBV20-1 and J usage is TRBJ2-3; no clear D gene. Trimming cost V 2 bases and J 3 bases, with 9 bases left between them. Germline V lookup: CDR1 DFQATT, CDR2 SNEGSKA (reference sequence). This CDR3 comprises 13 residues.

The V gene is TRBV19, the J gene TRBJ1-1, with no clear D. This CDR3 contains 12 residues. Between the trimmed V and J ends, which lost 7 bases and 1 base, there was a span of 7 bases. Germline V gene sequence: CDR1 LNHDA, CDR2 SQIVND (reference sequence). The CDR3 nucleotides are TGTGCCAGTACCCCTGGGAACACTGAAGCTTTCTTT. The encoded protein is CASTPGNTEAFF. Complete variable domain (other parts from reference TRBV19 and TRBJ1-1): DGGITQSPKYLFRKEGQNVTLSCEQNLNHDAMYWYRQDPGQGLRLIYYSQIVNDFQKGDIAEGYSVSREKKESFPLTVTSAQKNPTAFYLCASTPGNTEAFFGQGTRLTVV.

This clonotype ranks as medium-sized. This chain joins TRBV7-3 and TRBJ2-3, with unresolved D. CDR3 length: 12 residues. The V gene's germline CDR1 is SGHTA and CDR2 FQGTGA. The ends were cut back, 1 base at V and 5 bases at J, with 4 bases in the middle. The CDR3 region has the DNA TGTGCCAGCAGCTTAAATGGAGATACGCAGTATTTT. Its translation: CASSLNGDTQYF.

By share of the sample, this clonotype is medium-sized (0.01 to 0.1%). The chain links TRBV20-1 to TRBJ2-7; 8 bases are shared with TRBD1. CDR3 length equals 13 residues. The V gene end was trimmed by 6 bases and the J gene end by 2 bases; junction bases not matched to a gene: 6. CDR1 and CDR2 from the germline V gene are DFQATT and SNEGSKA (reference sequence). The CDR3, as DNA: TGCAGTGCCAGACAGGGGTCGGCCTACGAGCAGTACTTC. It codes for CSARQGSAYEQYF.

This clonotype is labeled as large (0.1 to 1%). This chain uses TRBV2 with TRBJ1-1, with 7 bases fitting TRBD1. The CDR3 runs to 15 residues. With 3 bases clipped from V and 3 bases from J, the junction kept 7 bases outside the gene matches. CDR1 is SNHLY and CDR2 is FYNNEI in the germline V gene. The CDR3 coding sequence is TGTGCCAGCAGTGAGTATATTACAGGGGACACTGAAGCTTTCTTT. It is translated as CASSEYITGDTEAFF.

This clonotype was observed a few times. The V and J genes are TRBV20-1 and TRBJ1-1; 9 nucleotides align to TRBD1. The V and J ends lost 2 bases and 7 bases, in that order; junction bases with no gene match: 5. Germline assignment: CDR1 DFQATT and CDR2 SNEGSKA (reference sequence). The CDR3 consists of 13 residues. CDR3 nucleotides: TGCAGTGCTAGATATCGGACAGGGGATGAAGCTTTCTTT. Translating it yields CSARYRTGDEAFF.